Given below is one T cell receptor (beta chain) in context. This specimen comes from a study of blood T cell repertoires in COVID-19. On the study more broadly: Some COVID-19 samples were acute and others convalescent; all came from the United States, Italy and Spain.

Germline loops: CDR1 SGHTA, CDR2 FQGNSA. This CDR3 comprises 18 residues. V trimming: 1 base; J trimming: 0 bases; junction bases outside the gene matches: 10. Assay: immunoSEQ multiplex PCR; the TCRdb copy retains only in-frame clones and omits some. In the table there are a few hundred thousand clones, about nine tenths of which are singletons. The chain carries TRBV7-2 and TRBJ1-2; TRBD1 matches 8 bases. The sequence came from a man younger than 40 who had recovered from COVID-19. The sequenced sample was peripheral blood. In DNA, the CDR3 is TGTGCCAGCAGCTTAGGTCCGGGACAGGAGTTAGCTAACTATGGCTACACCTTC. It translates to CASSLGPGQELANYGYTF.